The clone carrying this T cell receptor (beta chain) was counted ten times or more. Its antigen is unknown. These data come from a study of T-cell reconstitution after alpha-beta-depleted transplantation in children. The study, taken as a whole, reports: Reportedly, alpha-beta T cells present about two months post-transplant originated from several hundred expanded clones of graft origin. T cells produced anew were the main source of T-cell counts and diversity one year after transplant.

CDR3 length: 15 residues. The J segment lost 12 bases and the V segment lost 5 bases, leaving 12 bases of the junction unmatched. Germline lookup yields CDR1 SGHTA and CDR2 FQGNSA. Using unique molecular identifiers, the investigators prepared the TCRbeta library. One entry per CDR3 protein, called by TCRdb with MiXCR from the PCR reads. The data show 200,000 to 300,000 distinct CDR3 sequences, around 7.5% seen once. This receptor was obtained from a male patient younger than 18 who had a stem cell transplant for acute lymphoblastic leukemia, so the T cells may come from the graft donor. The chain employs TRBV7-2 and TRBJ1-6, with 8 nucleotides matching TRBD1. The sequenced sample was PBMCs, mostly from graft donor cells, obtained 180 days after TCRalphabeta/CD19-depleted stem cell transplant. Here the CDR3 reads CASSPPTGESRPLHF. The CDR3 bases are TGTGCCAGCAGCCCCCCGACAGGGGAAAGTAGACCCCTCCACTTT. The whole variable domain, filled in from reference TRBV7-2 and TRBJ1-6, reads GAGVSQSPSNKVTEKGKDVELRCDPISGHTALYWYRQSLGQGLEFLIYFQGNSAPDKSGLPSDRFSAERTGGSVSTLTIQRTQQEDSAVYLCASSPPTGESRPLHFGNGTRLTVT.